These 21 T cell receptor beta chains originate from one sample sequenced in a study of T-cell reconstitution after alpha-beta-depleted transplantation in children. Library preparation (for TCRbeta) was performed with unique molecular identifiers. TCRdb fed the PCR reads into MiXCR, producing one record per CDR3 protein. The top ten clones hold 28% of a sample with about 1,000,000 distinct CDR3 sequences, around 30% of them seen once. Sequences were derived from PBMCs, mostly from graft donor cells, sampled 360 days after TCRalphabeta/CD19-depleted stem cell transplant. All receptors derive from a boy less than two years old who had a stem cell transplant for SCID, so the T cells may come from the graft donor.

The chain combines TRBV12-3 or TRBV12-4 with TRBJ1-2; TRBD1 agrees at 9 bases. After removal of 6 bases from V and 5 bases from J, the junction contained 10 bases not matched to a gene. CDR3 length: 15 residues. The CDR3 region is CASSPGQGTGYGYTF. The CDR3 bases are TGTGCCAGCAGCCCGGGACAGGGTACGGGTTATGGCTACACCTTC.

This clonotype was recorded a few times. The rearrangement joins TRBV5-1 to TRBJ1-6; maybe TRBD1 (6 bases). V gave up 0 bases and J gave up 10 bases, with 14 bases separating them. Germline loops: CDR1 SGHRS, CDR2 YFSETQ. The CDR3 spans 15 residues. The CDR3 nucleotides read TGCGCCAGCAGCTTGGCCGACCCAAGGGGGTCACCCCTCCACTTT. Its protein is CASSLADPRGSPLHF.

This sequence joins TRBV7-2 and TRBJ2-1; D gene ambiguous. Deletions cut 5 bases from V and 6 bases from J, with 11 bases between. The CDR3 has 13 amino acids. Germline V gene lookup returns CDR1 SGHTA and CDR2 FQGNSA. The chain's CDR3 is CASSTDFSNEQFF. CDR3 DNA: TGTGCCAGCAGCACCGACTTCTCCAATGAGCAGTTCTTC.

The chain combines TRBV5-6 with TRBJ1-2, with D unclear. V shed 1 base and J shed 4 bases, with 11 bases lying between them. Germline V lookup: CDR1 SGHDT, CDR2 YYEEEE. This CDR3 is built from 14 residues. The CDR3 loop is CASSLSQSSYGYTF. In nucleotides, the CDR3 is TGTGCCAGCAGCTTGTCTCAGAGCTCCTATGGCTACACCTTC. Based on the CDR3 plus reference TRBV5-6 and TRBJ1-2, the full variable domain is DAGVTQSPTHLIKTRGQQVTLRCSPKSGHDTVSWYQQALGQGPQFIFQYYEEEERQRGNFPDRFSGHQFPNYSSELNVNALLLGDSALYLCASSLSQSSYGYTFGSGTRLTVV.

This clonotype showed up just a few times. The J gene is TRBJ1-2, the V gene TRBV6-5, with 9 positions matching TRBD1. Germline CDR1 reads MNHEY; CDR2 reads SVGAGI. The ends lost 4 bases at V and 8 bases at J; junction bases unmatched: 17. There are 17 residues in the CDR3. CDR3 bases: TGTGCCAGCAGTTCCAATCACCGGGACAGGGTAACGAGGGGCTACACCTTC. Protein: CASSSNHRDRVTRGYTF.

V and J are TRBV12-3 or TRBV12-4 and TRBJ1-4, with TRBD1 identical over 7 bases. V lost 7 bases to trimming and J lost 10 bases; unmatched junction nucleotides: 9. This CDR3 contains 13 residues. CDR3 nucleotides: TGTGCCAGCAATAGGGGGCAGGGGGGAAAACTGTTTTTT. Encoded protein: CASNRGQGGKLFF.

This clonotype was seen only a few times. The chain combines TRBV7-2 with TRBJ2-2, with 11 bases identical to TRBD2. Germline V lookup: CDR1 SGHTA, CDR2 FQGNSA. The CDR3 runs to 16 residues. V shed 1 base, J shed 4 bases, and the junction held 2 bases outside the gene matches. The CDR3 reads CASSLGLAGFTGELFF. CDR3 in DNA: TGTGCCAGCAGCTTAGGACTAGCGGGATTCACCGGGGAGCTGTTTTTT. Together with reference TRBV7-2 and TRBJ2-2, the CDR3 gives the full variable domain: GAGVSQSPSNKVTEKGKDVELRCDPISGHTALYWYRQSLGQGLEFLIYFQGNSAPDKSGLPSDRFSAERTGGSVSTLTIQRTQQEDSAVYLCASSLGLAGFTGELFFGEGSRLTVL.

In DNA form, the CDR3 reads TGTGCCAGCAGCTGGACCTGGGGAACAGATACGCAGTATTTT. It encodes CASSWTWGTDTQYF. The J gene is TRBJ2-3, the V gene TRBV5-6, with unresolved D. The V end was cut by 3 bases, the J end by 3 bases, with 11 bases between. CDR1 and CDR2 (germline): SGHDT, YYEEEE. This CDR3 region has 14 residues.

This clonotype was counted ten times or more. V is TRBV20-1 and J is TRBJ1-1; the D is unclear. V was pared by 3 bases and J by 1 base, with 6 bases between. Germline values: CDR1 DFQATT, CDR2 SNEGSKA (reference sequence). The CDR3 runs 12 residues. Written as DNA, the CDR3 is TGCAGTGCTAGTGGGTGGAACACTGAAGCTTTCTTT. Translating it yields CSASGWNTEAFF.

CDR3 residues: CASSLLGGGRTYNEQFF. The CDR3 DNA reads TGTGCCAGCAGCTTATTGGGCGGGGGGAGGACCTACAATGAGCAGTTCTTC. This chain links TRBV7-2 with TRBJ2-1; 8 nucleotides match TRBD2. The germline CDR1 and CDR2 sequences are SGHTA and FQGNSA. This CDR3 has 17 amino acids. The V segment lost 2 bases and the J segment 2 bases; nucleotides outside the gene matches: 8.

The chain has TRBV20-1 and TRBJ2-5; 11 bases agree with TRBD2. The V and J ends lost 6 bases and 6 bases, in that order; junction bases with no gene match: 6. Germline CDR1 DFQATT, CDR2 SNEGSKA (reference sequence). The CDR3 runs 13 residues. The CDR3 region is CSAVTSGGKTQYF. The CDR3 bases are TGCAGTGCCGTAACTAGCGGGGGAAAGACCCAGTACTTC.

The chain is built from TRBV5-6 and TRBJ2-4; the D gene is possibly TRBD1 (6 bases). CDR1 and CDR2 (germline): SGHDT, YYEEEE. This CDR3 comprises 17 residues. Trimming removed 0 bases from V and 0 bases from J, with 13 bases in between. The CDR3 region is CASSLGGGRVAKNIQYF. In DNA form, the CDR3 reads TGTGCCAGCAGCTTGGGTGGGGGCCGAGTAGCCAAAAACATTCAGTACTTC.

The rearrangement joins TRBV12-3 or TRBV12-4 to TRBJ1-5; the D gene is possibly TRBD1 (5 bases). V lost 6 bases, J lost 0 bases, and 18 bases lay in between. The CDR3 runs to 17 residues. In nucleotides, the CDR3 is TGTGCCAGCAGCCCTCCTAGGGCAGGGTTTAGCAATCAGCCCCAGCATTTT. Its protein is CASSPPRAGFSNQPQHF.

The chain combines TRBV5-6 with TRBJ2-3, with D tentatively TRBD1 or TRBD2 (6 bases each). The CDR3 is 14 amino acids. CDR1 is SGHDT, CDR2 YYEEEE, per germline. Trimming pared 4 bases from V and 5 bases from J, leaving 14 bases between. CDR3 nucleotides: TGTGCCAGCAGCCACTTAGGGGGGATAGATACGCAGTATTTT. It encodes CASSHLGGIDTQYF.

The CDR3 sequence: CASSAGRGDTQYF. The DNA for the CDR3 is TGCGCCAGCAGTGCGGGGAGAGGAGATACGCAGTATTTT. The chain couples TRBV10-1 to TRBJ2-3; TRBD2 might be the D (5 bases). V lost 4 bases and J 5 bases, leaving 10 bases between the germline ends. The CDR3 sequence is 13 residues long. Germline CDR1 reads WNHNN; CDR2 reads SYGVQD (reference sequence).

The DNA for the CDR3 is TGCAGTGCTAGGGTATGGGACAGGGGGGTGGATGAGCAGTTCTTC. This sequence encodes CSARVWDRGVDEQFF. The chain carries TRBV20-1 and TRBJ2-1; 11 nucleotides line up with TRBD1. This CDR3 is 15 amino acids long. V lost 3 bases, J lost 8 bases, and 9 bases stayed unmatched. The germline V gene has CDR1 DFQATT and CDR2 SNEGSKA (reference sequence).

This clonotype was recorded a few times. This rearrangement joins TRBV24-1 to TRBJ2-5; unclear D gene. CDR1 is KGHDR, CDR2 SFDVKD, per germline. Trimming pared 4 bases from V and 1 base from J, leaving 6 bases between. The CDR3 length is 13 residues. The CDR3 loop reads CATSDNIQETQYF. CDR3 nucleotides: TGTGCCACCAGTGACAATATCCAAGAGACCCAGTACTTC.

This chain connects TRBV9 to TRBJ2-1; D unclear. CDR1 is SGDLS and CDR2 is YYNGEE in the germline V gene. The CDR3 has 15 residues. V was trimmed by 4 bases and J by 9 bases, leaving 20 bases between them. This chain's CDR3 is CASSSIKGSIGEQFF. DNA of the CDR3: TGTGCCAGCAGCTCAATCAAGGGTAGTATCGGTGAGCAGTTCTTC.

The chain's CDR3 is CASSRQGTSQETQYF. DNA of the CDR3: TGTGCCAGCAGTCGACAGGGGACTTCACAAGAGACCCAGTACTTC. The chain combines TRBV6-2 or TRBV6-3 with TRBJ2-5, with TRBD1 matching over 8 bases. The length of the CDR3 is 15 residues. J gave up 2 bases and V 5 bases, and 7 bases lay outside the gene matches. Germline-derived CDR1 and CDR2 are MNHEY and SVGEGT.

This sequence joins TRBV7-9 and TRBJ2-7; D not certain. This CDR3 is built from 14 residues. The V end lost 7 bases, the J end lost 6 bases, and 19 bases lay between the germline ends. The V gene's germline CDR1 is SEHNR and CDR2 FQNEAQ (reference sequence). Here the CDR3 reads CASTWSAGSSEQYF. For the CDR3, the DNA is TGTGCCAGCACCTGGTCTGCAGGATCTTCCGAGCAGTACTTC.

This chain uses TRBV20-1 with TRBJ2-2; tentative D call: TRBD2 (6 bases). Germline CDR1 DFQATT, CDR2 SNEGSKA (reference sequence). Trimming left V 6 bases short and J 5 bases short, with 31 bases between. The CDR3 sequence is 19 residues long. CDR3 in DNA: TGCAGTGCGGCGGGGAAATCAGGGACCCACCAACTGCGGACCGGGGAGCTGTTTTTT. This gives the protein CSAAGKSGTHQLRTGELFF.